This TCR beta chain comes out of a study of shared clonotypes between healthy human individuals (dated by TCRdb to 2019 to 2021). Looking at the study overall: Two women and a few men aged 18 to 49 years were included in the cohort. Per donor, three plates each were used for CD4 naive and CD4 memory, two for CD8 naive, and one for CD8 memory. To estimate repertoire size and how much clonotype sharing occurs between individuals, the study deeply sequenced the blood TCR repertoires of five healthy adults. To increase sequencing depth and limit assay-specific biases, different laboratories used diverse techniques to prepare libraries and sequence TCR repertoires. Leukapheresis yielded between about 0.94 and 9 billion PBMCs per donor. Points the paper makes about the study in general: Naive subsets generally had larger estimated clonotype richness than memory subsets. Roughly 5% of naive CD4, roughly 3.6% of naive CD8, 2.3% of memory CD4, and about 0.4% of memory CD8 clonotypes were shared across a few donors. Sampling was limited to blood, and TCR repertoires in tissue likely differ from TCR repertoires in blood. Because the study included only a small number of donors, the genetic and exposure-history diversity represented was limited. Compared with non-shared clonotypes, the clonotypes found in all four sorted-subset donors had higher generation probabilities. Pairwise subsampling indicated that sequencing depth was expected to affect the degree of clonotype sharing among donors. Rarefaction of sorted-subset datasets indicated incomplete sequencing despite the large sequencing depth.

Donors were healthy HIV-negative adults with no recently reported acute infections or vaccinations. Every donor was a Caucasian adult living in Nashville, Tennessee, USA. CD4+ T cells were enriched by magnetic negative selection; naive cells were then positively selected on CD45RA, and the negative fraction formed the memory subset. Blood was obtained by leukapheresis, after which PBMCs were separated by Ficoll-Histopaque density gradient centrifugation and cryopreserved in liquid nitrogen vapor phase. Analytical flow cytometry was used to check the purity and quantity of each magnetically sorted T cell population. From each sorted fraction, genomic DNA was isolated and quantified by UV absorbance on a Nanodrop 2000c. With regard to this clone: The clone's antigen remains unknown. Base qualities are not recorded, but no much larger clone differs from it by a single base.

Using the deep immunoSEQ assay, TCR CDR3 regions were amplified from genomic DNA by multiplex PCR. Extracted genomic DNA from each cell subset was distributed evenly across all wells of several immunoSEQ 96-well plates, and each plate was treated as a replicate. Each replicate PCR for sorted subsets received about 210 ng genomic DNA, equal to tens of thousands of T cell genomes. The purified libraries were quantified using a Qubit 3.0 fluorometer, sized with a Bioanalyzer 2100, and then quantified again using the KAPA Library Quantification kit. Each immunoSEQ 96-well plate was sequenced on its own single-read 150-cycle Illumina NextSeq 550 flow cell. In the authors' own workflow: Because the immunoSEQ output held only junctional sequences and lacked quality scores, the filtering could not match the filtering applied to full-length reads. Sequences were annotated with PyIR, a Python wrapper for IgBLAST v1.9, using IMGT germline references to assign V/J genes and CDR3. Reads were removed for weak V/J assignments (E-value above 1e-6), missing CDR3, stop codons, out-of-frame junctions, or ambiguous translated residues. A V3J clonotype was defined by an identical inferred V gene, J gene, and CDR3 amino acid sequence. The percentage overlap between two repertoires was calculated by dividing the number of shared unique clonotypes by the size of the smaller repertoire. RTK rarefaction, the Chao1 estimator, and Recon v2.1 estimates of unobserved clonotypes were used to assess repertoire richness. Generation probabilities for all TCRbeta clonotypes obtained by the gDNA method from a handful of donors were computed using OLGA. As stored in TCRdb, this immuneACCESS dataset retains in-frame rearrangements with V and J assigned. A fraction of the clones does not appear; measured against another copy, unresolved V genes explain less than half of the discrepancy, and the remainder lacks a known reason. D and trimming were read from the DNA, whereas the V and J calls and clone size are those reported in that table. In this sample the table shows approximately 2.5 million clones, more than 85% of which occur a single time. The ten largest clones add up to roughly 0.36% of the sample.

V was cut back by 4 bases and J by 9 bases, leaving a gap of 20 bases between them. CDR1 is given as SGHNT and CDR2 as YYREEE, both from the germline V gene (reference sequence). The CDR3 has 15 amino acids, counting the end cysteine and phenylalanine. Kept here is only the CDR3 DNA, which spans 45 bases and is read in frame from base 1. The sequenced sample consisted of naive CD4+ T cells from PBMCs. The cell subset or site tag for this specimen amounts to: CD45RA+ positively selected. The sequence derives from a man between 18 and 35 years old in good health. Some clones in this sample may be carry-over from other donors' samples. The sequence links TRBV5-4 to TRBJ2-1; too little of a D gene remains to name it. The sequence in DNA is TGTGCCAGCAGCCGTATTGGTGGTGGGGTCGGTGAGCAGTTCTTC. Translated, this gives CASSRIGGGVGEQFF.